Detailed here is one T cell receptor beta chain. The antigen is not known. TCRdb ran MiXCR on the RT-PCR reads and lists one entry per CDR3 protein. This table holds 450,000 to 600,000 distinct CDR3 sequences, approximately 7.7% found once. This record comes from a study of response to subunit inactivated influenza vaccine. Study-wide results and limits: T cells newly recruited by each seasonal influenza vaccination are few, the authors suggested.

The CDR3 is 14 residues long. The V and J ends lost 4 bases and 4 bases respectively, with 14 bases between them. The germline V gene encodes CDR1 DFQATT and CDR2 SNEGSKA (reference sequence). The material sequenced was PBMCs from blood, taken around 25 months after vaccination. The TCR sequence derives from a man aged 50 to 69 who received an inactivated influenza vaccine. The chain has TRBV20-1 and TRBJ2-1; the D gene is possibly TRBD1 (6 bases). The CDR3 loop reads CSAIRARGYNEQFF. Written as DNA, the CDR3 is TGCAGTGCTATCCGAGCTAGGGGGTACAATGAGCAGTTCTTC.